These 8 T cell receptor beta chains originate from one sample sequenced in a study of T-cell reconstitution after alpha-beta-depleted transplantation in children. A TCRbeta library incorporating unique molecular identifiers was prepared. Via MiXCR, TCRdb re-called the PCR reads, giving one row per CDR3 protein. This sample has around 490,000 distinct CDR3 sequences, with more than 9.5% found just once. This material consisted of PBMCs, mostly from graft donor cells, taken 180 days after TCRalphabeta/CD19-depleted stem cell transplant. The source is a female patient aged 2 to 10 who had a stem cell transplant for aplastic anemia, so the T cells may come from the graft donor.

CDR3 sequence reads: CATSRARTSFSYEQYF. CDR3 DNA: TGTGCCACCAGCAGAGCCCGGACTTCCTTCTCCTACGAGCAGTACTTC. The chain links TRBV15 to TRBJ2-7, with a weak D call TRBD2 (5 bases). The CDR3 has 16 residues. Germline CDR1 reads LNHNV; CDR2 reads YYDKDF (reference sequence). The V and J ends lost 1 base and 0 bases respectively, with 13 bases between them. Filled out from reference TRBV15 and TRBJ2-7, the complete variable domain reads DAMVIQNPRYQVTQFGKPVTLSCSQTLNHNVMYWYQQKSSQAPKLLFHYYDKDFNNEADTPDNFQSRRPNTSFCFLDIRSPGLGDTAMYLCATSRARTSFSYEQYFGPGTRLTVT.

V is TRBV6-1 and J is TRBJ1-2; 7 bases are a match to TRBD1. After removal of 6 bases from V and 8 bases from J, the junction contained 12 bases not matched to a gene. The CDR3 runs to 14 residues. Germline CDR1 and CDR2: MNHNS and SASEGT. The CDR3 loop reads CASSQGDAIRGYTF. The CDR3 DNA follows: TGTGCCAGCAGCCAGGGGGACGCAATTAGGGGCTACACCTTC.

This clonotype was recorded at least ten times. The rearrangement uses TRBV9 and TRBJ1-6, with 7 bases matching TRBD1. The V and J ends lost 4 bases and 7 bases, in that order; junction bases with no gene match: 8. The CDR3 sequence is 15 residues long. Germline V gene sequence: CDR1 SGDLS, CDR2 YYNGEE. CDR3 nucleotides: TGTGCCAGCAGCCCCCGACAGGGACGGAATTCACCCCTCCACTTT. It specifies CASSPRQGRNSPLHF.

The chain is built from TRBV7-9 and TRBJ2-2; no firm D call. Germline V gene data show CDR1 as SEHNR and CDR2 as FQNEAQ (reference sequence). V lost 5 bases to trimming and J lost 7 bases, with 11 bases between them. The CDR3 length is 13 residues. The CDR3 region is CASSRKTDGELFF. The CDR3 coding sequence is TGTGCCAGCAGCCGGAAGACGGACGGGGAGCTGTTTTTT.

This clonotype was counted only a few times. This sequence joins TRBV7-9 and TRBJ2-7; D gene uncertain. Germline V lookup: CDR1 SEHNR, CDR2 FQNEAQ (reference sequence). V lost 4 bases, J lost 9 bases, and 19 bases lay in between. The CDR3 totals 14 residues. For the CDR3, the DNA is TGTGCCAGCAGCTCGACTTCTCCGGTTGATCGGCAGTACGTC. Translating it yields CASSSTSPVDRQYV.

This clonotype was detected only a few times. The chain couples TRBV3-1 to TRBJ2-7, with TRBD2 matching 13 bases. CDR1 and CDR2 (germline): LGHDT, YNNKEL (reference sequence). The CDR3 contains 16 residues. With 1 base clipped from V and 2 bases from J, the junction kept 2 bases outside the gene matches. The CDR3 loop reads CASSQVTSGGTYEQYF. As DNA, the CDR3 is TGTGCCAGCAGCCAAGTGACTAGCGGGGGGACCTACGAGCAGTACTTC.

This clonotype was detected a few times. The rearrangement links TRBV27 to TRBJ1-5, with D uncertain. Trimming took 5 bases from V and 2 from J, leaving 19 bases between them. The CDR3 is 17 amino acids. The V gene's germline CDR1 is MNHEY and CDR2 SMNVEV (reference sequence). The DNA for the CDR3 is TGTGCCAGCAGTAATCGGGCTTTCGAGGATGGCAATCAGCCCCAGCATTTT. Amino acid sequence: CASSNRAFEDGNQPQHF.

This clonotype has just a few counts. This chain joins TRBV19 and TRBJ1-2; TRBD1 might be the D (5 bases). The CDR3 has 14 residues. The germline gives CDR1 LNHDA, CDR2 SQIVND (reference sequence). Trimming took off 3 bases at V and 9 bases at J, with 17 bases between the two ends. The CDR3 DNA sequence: TGTGCCAGTAGTATCATCGACAGTGACTTGTGCTACACCTTC. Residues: CASSIIDSDLCYTF.